This T cell receptor (beta chain) was sequenced for a study of cytotoxic CD8 clonotypes in ibrutinib-treated CLL (dated by TCRdb to 2020 to 2023). Study-level background: The cohort included roughly 15 treatment-naive and around 10 relapsed/refractory patients; approximately 17 were IGHV unmutated. Patients were still on ibrutinib when every remission and progressive disease sample was collected. An average of about 250,000 productive templates and about 100,000 productive rearrangements was obtained per sample. Cryopreserved peripheral blood mononuclear cells were collected before treatment, at response, and at either disease progression or sustained remission. Longitudinal samples were obtainable from about 30% of the 86 participants in the trial. Samples at response were collected after a median of 12 months of treatment, with a range of about 6 to 40 months. Responses were partial in around 25 patients and complete in 2; after median about 68 months follow-up, some 15 stayed in remission and 12 progressed.

Findings and caveats that apply to the study as a whole: At ibrutinib response clonality went up, during sustained remission it held steady, and at progression it dropped back toward baseline. Public clonotypes were rare and either contracted or stayed stable during treatment, and the rise in clonality at ibrutinib response reflected the expansion of private clonotypes. At baseline, clonality was higher than in age-matched healthy donors and showed a strong correlation with circulating CD8+ T-cell counts. Sampling times were not matched between sustained-remission and progressing patients, and lymph node repertoires were not studied.

In the case of this clone: Its antigen target is currently unknown. No much larger clone is present one base from it, and per-base qualities are unavailable.

The sample's time point label, decoded: roughly 2 years on ibrutinib. For TCR beta library preparation, roughly 2 micrograms of genomic DNA were extracted from the cryopreserved PBMCs. Longitudinal blood samples from CLL patients on ibrutinib monotherapy were analyzed using high-throughput TCR beta sequencing. The patients were enrolled in a single-center, open-label phase 2 trial of ibrutinib monotherapy. On a MiSeq, deep resolution sequencing aimed for a depth between 1 in 1 million and 1 in 200,000 T cells, with each clonotype covered approximately 9.8x on average. TCR beta libraries were generated with the immunoSEQ hsTCRB Kit. Per the authors' processing: Data were analyzed with ImmunoSEQ Data Assistant and ImmunoSEQ Analyzer, with V, D and J genes assigned per IMGT definitions. Clonality was computed as one minus normalized Shannon entropy of productive rearrangement frequencies, ranging from 0 to 1. Only overrepresented clonotypes making up at least 0.05% of the repertoire of each patient were included in the public clonotype analysis. Repertoires from approximately 12 age-matched healthy donors in immuneACCESS were used as clonality controls. Here the immuneACCESS table is served through TCRdb, limited to in-frame sequences with V and J called. Missing clones are a known gap in these copies; in checked studies unresolved V genes cover under half, and the rest lacks a known reason. Clonal size and the V and J genes are those of that table, whereas D and trimming came from the DNA. The sample table shows 250,000 or so clones, and 60% to 75% are seen once. The ten most abundant clones make up 15% to 19% of the sample.

The sample here was PBMCs, taken after 24 months of ibrutinib treatment. The clonotype comes from a human donor with chronic lymphocytic leukemia.

The DNA reads TGCGCCAGCAGCTGGCCCCGGACAGGTTCTAAGCGGGAGGGCTCCTACAATGAGCAGTTCTTC. It translates to CASSWPRTGSKREGSYNEQFF. Rearrangement joined TRBV5-1 to TRBJ2-1, with 10 junctional bases fitting TRBD2. The germline V gene supplies CDR1 SGHRS and CDR2 YFSETQ. Trimming leaves V shorter by 3 bases and J shorter by 0 bases, with the junction holding 18 bases beyond the gene matches. The CDR3 contains 21 residues, cysteine and phenylalanine counted. Here the CDR3 DNA is all that survives: 63 bases in frame from base 1.